This record concerns one T cell receptor (beta chain) sequence. Its antigen is currently not known. Base qualities were left out, and no much larger clone turns up one base away. This entry comes from a study of vaccination and CD4 T cells after COVID-19 (dated by TCRdb to between 2021 and 2022). Turning to the overall study: Convalescent patients had a positive SARS-CoV-2 result on nasal swab PCR, and of these patients, some 10 had mild disease and one had severe disease. The convalescent cohort included six males and four females, with two Hispanic individuals, seven Caucasians, two Asians and one multiracial person. Post-COVID blood samples were collected from convalescent patients a median of about 92 days after diagnosis, with a range of roughly 30 to 161 days. Overlapping spike peptide pools from SARS-CoV-2 and from the common cold coronaviruses HCoV-NL63, HCoV-OC43 and HCoV-229E were used as culture stimuli. Each participant got two doses of either the Pfizer-BioNTech BNT162b2 vaccine (n=8) or the Moderna mRNA-1273 vaccine (n=2). In control cultures, a CEFX viral epitope pool was used as positive control, an HIV-1 Nef peptide pool was used as negative control, or no peptide was added. The spike-specific CD4+ TCR repertoire was compared before and after mRNA vaccination in approximately ten COVID-19 convalescent patients and a handful of infection-naive healthy vaccine recipients. Post-vaccine blood samples were obtained a median of about 70 days after the second vaccine dose, with a range of roughly 14 to 241 days. The paper's findings and limits, for the study overall: An increase in the median number of SARS-CoV-2-reactive clonotypes from around 20 after infection to 38 after vaccination was observed, but the change was not found to be significant. Nearly all vaccine-specific clones in convalescent patients (304 of 307) were mono-reactive for SARS-CoV-2 spike rather than cross-reactive with common cold coronaviruses. The number of convalescent patients in the study was relatively small, and the study did not examine early timepoints following natural infection. In convalescent patients, a median approximately 83% of post-vaccine SARS-CoV-2-reactive clones were detected only after vaccination, and vaccine-specific priming was suggested by this finding.

Library construction relied on PCR. TCR sequencing of DNA from cultured CD4+ T cells used the Oncomine TCR Beta short-read assay at the Johns Hopkins FTIC core. The QIAamp micro DNA kit was used to extract genomic DNA from the cultured CD4+ T cells. Oncomine TCR Beta libraries from cultured CD4+ T cells were pooled with unique dual indexes and sequenced on an Illumina iSeq 100. Concerning the study's data processing: Non-productive sequences were filtered out, and CDR3s that did not start with C, did not end with F or W, or were shorter than 7 amino acids were discarded. Antigen-specific clonotypes were identified with the MANAFEST web application by comparing peptide-stimulated wells with reference and other culture wells. Positive clones required FDR below 0.05, an odds ratio above 5, and productive frequency above 0.1% in at least two of three replicate wells. Cross-reactive clonotypes were defined as significantly expanded in both SARS-CoV-2 spike wells and at least one common cold coronavirus spike condition. Levenshtein distances (stringdist) and unrooted phylogenetic trees (ape) in R version 3.6.1 were used to assess CDR3 homology. TCRdb reprocessing: public reads trimmed at Q25 with fastp, clones called with MiXCR, in-frame beta chains kept. Each entry is one CDR3 protein sequence, shown with its most common DNA and genes. TCRdb's processing, not the authors', yielded these V and J calls. Across this sample there are some 13,000 distinct CDR3 sequences, with 55% to 80% seen only once. Less than 9% of the sample lies in the top ten.

What this sample's treatment or condition label stands for: approximately nine-day PBMC culture with coronavirus spike peptide pools or control peptides (ViraFEST assay). The ViraFEST assay, used in the study, expanded antigen-specific T cells with peptide pools and then identified the expanded clonotypes through TCR sequencing. The positive SARS-CoV-2 PCR tests of the convalescent patients were dated from March to December 2020, before the Alpha, Beta and Delta variants emerged in the United States. Each well held millions of PBMCs cultured in IMDM containing approximately 5% human AB serum and approximately 9.4 IU/ml IL-2, with 8.5 to 10 ug/ml peptide pools added. Half of the culture medium was replaced with fresh IL-2-containing medium on days 3 and 7. Once the cells had been in culture for approximately 10 days, the EasySep CD4+ T cell isolation kit was used to isolate CD4+ T cells by negative selection. PBMCs were separated from whole blood using Ficoll-Paque Plus gradient centrifugation and then either used fresh or cryopreserved at -140C. Triplicate wells were generally used for each culture condition.

Per the germline V gene, SQVTM is the CDR1 and ANQGSEA is the CDR2. From cysteine to phenylalanine, the CDR3 is 15 amino acids long. The CDR3 DNA has 45 bases and is translated from base 1. V trim: 0 bases; J trim: 1 base; unmatched bases: 5. The sample in question was CD4+ T cells from blood, cultured in vitro, obtained before SARS-CoV-2 vaccination. The receptor was derived from a human donor who had recovered from COVID-19. The sequence links TRBV29-1 to TRBJ2-7, with 8 bases in between that match TRBD2. The CDR3 protein is CSVEDAGGASYEQYF. At the DNA level, the sequence is TGCAGCGTTGAAGATGCGGGGGGCGCGTCCTACGAGCAGTACTTC.